Below are 19 T cell receptor beta chains sequenced from a single sample in a study of regulatory dendritic cells for organ transplantation. Here immunoSEQ multiplex PCR was the method, and the copy in TCRdb shows in-frame clones only, minus some. The sample includes tens of thousands of clones, 82% of them seen just once. The sample comprised naive CD8+ T cells from blood. Specified subset: CD45RA+ naive T cells. These receptors originate from a human donor in good health.

This clone was counted a single time. The rearrangement uses TRBV5-1 and TRBJ2-1; D uncertain. From germline, CDR1 is SGHRS and CDR2 YFSETQ. The CDR3 is 12 residues long. V dropped 4 bases and J dropped 7 bases, with 9 bases sitting between them. The DNA of the CDR3 is TGCGCCAGCAGCATTAACTCGAATGAGCAGTTCTTC. It encodes CASSINSNEQFF.

V and J are TRBV7-6 and TRBJ2-7, with TRBD1 identical over 7 bases. After removal of 5 bases from V and 3 bases from J, the junction contained 10 bases not matched to a gene. From germline, CDR1 is SGHVS and CDR2 FNYEAQ. The CDR3 loop spans 15 amino acids. The CDR3 DNA sequence: TGTGCCAGCAGCCCGGACTCCGACAGGGTCTACGAGCAGTACTTC. It translates to CASSPDSDRVYEQYF.

The gene calls are TRBV11-2 and TRBJ2-1; D gene ambiguous. This CDR3 has 15 amino acids. Germline CDR1 and CDR2: SGHAT and FQNNGV. Deletions cut 0 bases from V and 9 bases from J, with 15 bases between. The CDR3 DNA is TGTGCCAGCAGCTTAGAGTCTTCCCCCATCGGTGAGCAGTTCTTC. The encoded protein is CASSLESSPIGEQFF.

J is TRBJ2-7 and V is TRBV5-6, with 11 nucleotides matching TRBD2. Germline V gives CDR1 SGHDT, CDR2 YYEEEE. This CDR3 is built from 16 residues. J lost 6 bases, V lost 2 bases, and 10 bases had no gene match. This chain's CDR3 is CASSFLAGGLAVEQYF. Here the CDR3 DNA reads TGTGCCAGCAGCTTCTTAGCGGGGGGGCTTGCAGTCGAGCAGTACTTC.

The chain joins TRBV4-2 to TRBJ1-2; D might be TRBD1 (5 bases). This CDR3 comprises 12 residues. V was clipped by 8 bases and J by 4 bases, with 11 bases between them. CDR1 is LGHNA and CDR2 is YNFKEQ in the germline V gene. CDR3 loop: CASGGGVYGYTF. DNA for the CDR3: TGTGCCAGCGGGGGAGGGGTCTATGGCTACACCTTC.

The chain carries TRBV7-3 and TRBJ2-6, with a weak D call TRBD2 (6 bases). The CDR3 consists of 14 residues. The germline V and J ends were trimmed by 9 bases and 2 bases, with 11 bases remaining between them. The V gene's germline CDR1 is SGHTA and CDR2 FQGTGA. The CDR3 sequence: CASSGEAGANVLTF. CDR3 nucleotide sequence: TGTGCCAGTTCCGGGGAGGCTGGGGCCAACGTCCTGACTTTC.

The V gene is TRBV5-1, the J gene TRBJ2-7; the D is unclear. V dropped 0 bases and J dropped 2 bases, with 6 bases sitting between them. The CDR3 is 13 residues long. Germline CDR1 and CDR2: SGHRS and YFSETQ. The CDR3 DNA is TGCGCCAGCAGCTTGGGACTGCCCTACGAGCAGTACTTC. Its translation is CASSLGLPYEQYF.

This chain links TRBV7-2 with TRBJ2-7; 8 bases line up with TRBD1. Germline-derived CDR1 and CDR2 are SGHTA and FQGNSA. J gave up 6 bases and V 1 base, and 8 bases lay outside the gene matches. This CDR3 is 15 amino acids long. CDR3 residues: CASSLEGQVPREQYF. The CDR3 DNA sequence: TGTGCCAGCAGCTTAGAGGGACAGGTTCCCCGCGAGCAGTACTTC.

The V gene is TRBV7-9, the J gene TRBJ2-1; possible D gene TRBD1, 5 bases. The CDR3 spans 14 residues. Germline assignment: CDR1 SEHNR and CDR2 FQNEAQ (reference sequence). V dropped 5 bases and J dropped 6 bases, with 14 bases sitting between them. Written as DNA, the CDR3 is TGTGCCAGCAGCGGCCCATTGGGGCCCAATGAGCAGTTCTTC. This sequence encodes CASSGPLGPNEQFF.

The chain combines TRBV27 with TRBJ2-7, with TRBD1 matching 9 bases. CDR1 MNHEY and CDR2 SMNVEV come from the germline V gene (reference sequence). V lost 1 base to trimming and J lost 6 bases; unmatched junction nucleotides: 7. This CDR3 has 15 amino acids. The CDR3 region has the DNA TGTGCCAGCAGTTTATGGGGACAGGGCCCGGGCGAGCAGTACTTC. Its translation is CASSLWGQGPGEQYF.

This sequence joins TRBV25-1 and TRBJ2-3; D gene ambiguous. This CDR3 is 14 amino acids long. The ends were cut back, 4 bases at V and 1 base at J, with 9 bases in the middle. The germline gives CDR1 MGHDK, CDR2 SYGVNS. The CDR3 spells CASSAFRGTDTQYF. The CDR3 DNA reads as TGTGCCAGCAGTGCATTTCGGGGCACAGATACGCAGTATTTT. Full variable domain (remainder filled in from reference TRBV25-1 and TRBJ2-3): EADIYQTPRYLVIGTGKKITLECSQTMGHDKMYWYQQDPGMELHLIHYSYGVNSTEKGDLSSESTVSRIRTEHFPLTLESARPSHTSQYLCASSAFRGTDTQYFGPGTRLTVL.

This chain joins TRBV2 and TRBJ2-2; the match to TRBD1 covers 8 bases. Losses at the gene ends were 6 bases for V and 2 bases for J; bases not matched to a gene: 5. The germline CDR1 and CDR2 sequences are SNHLY and FYNNEI. This CDR3 spans 15 amino acids. CDR3 sequence: CASRLDRANTGELFF. In DNA, the CDR3 is TGTGCCAGCAGACTGGACAGGGCCAACACCGGGGAGCTGTTTTTT.

CDR3 protein: CASRPLSGQGQPQHF. The CDR3 bases are TGTGCCAGCAGACCCCTTTCAGGTCAGGGCCAGCCCCAGCATTTT. The chain combines TRBV6-6 with TRBJ1-5, with TRBD1 as a possible D gene (5 bases). The V end was cut by 6 bases, the J end by 7 bases, with 19 bases between. The germline gives CDR1 MNHNY, CDR2 SVGAGI (reference sequence). The CDR3 sequence is 15 residues long.

This sequence joins TRBV6-5 and TRBJ1-2; D is perhaps TRBD1 (5 bases). V lost 0 bases to trimming and J lost 6 bases, with 11 bases between them. Germline V lookup: CDR1 MNHEY, CDR2 SVGAGI. This CDR3 has 14 amino acids. CDR3 bases: TGTGCCAGCAGTTACTCAGCTGGGGCTGATGGCTACACCTTC. It encodes CASSYSAGADGYTF.

The rearrangement joins TRBV11-2 to TRBJ2-7; D remains unclear. Per the germline V gene, CDR1 is SGHAT and CDR2 is FQNNGV. V was trimmed by 4 bases and J by 4 bases, leaving 8 bases between them. The CDR3 runs to 12 residues. The CDR3 nucleotides are TGTGCCAGCAGCTACACAGATTACGAGCAGTACTTC. Encoded protein: CASSYTDYEQYF.

The gene calls are TRBV7-9 and TRBJ1-5; possibly TRBD1 for D (5 bases). The CDR3 is 14 residues long. Trimming left V 1 base short and J 7 bases short, with 11 bases between. CDR1 is SEHNR, CDR2 FQNEAQ, per germline (reference sequence). The CDR3 DNA is TGTGCCAGCAGCTTAGGGGGGGTTGGGCAGCCCCAGCATTTT. Protein product: CASSLGGVGQPQHF.

The chain uses TRBV5-1 and TRBJ2-7, with TRBD1 matching over 9 bases. The junction had 7 bases not matched to a gene; V was cut back by 0 bases and J by 6 bases. Germline CDR1 reads SGHRS; CDR2 reads YFSETQ. The CDR3 contains 15 residues. For the CDR3, the DNA is TGCGCCAGCAGCTTGGTTAGGACAGGGGTTCCCGAGCAGTACTTC. It codes for CASSLVRTGVPEQYF.

The V gene is TRBV11-3, the J gene TRBJ1-1; 9 bases align to TRBD1. The germline gives CDR1 SGHNT, CDR2 YENEEA. The length of the CDR3 is 15 residues. Trimming at V came to 6 bases and at J to 11 bases, leaving 16 bases not matched to a gene. The chain's CDR3 is CASSQGGQGTPEAFF. The CDR3 nucleotides read TGTGCCAGCAGTCAGGGGGGACAGGGCACACCCGAGGCTTTCTTT. Variable domain in full (rest from reference TRBV11-3 and TRBJ1-1): EAGVVQSPRYKIIEKKQPVAFWCNPISGHNTLYWYLQNLGQGPELLIRYENEEAVDDSQLPKDRFSAERLKGVDSTLKIQPAELGDSAVYLCASSQGGQGTPEAFFGQGTRLTVV.

This sequence joins TRBV5-6 and TRBJ1-5, with D unresolved. Trimming took 2 bases from V and 3 from J, leaving 12 bases between them. The CDR3 consists of 15 residues. Germline V gene lookup returns CDR1 SGHDT and CDR2 YYEEEE. The CDR3 is CASSFRGGDNQPQHF. The CDR3 bases are TGTGCCAGCAGCTTCCGGGGTGGGGACAATCAGCCCCAGCATTTT.